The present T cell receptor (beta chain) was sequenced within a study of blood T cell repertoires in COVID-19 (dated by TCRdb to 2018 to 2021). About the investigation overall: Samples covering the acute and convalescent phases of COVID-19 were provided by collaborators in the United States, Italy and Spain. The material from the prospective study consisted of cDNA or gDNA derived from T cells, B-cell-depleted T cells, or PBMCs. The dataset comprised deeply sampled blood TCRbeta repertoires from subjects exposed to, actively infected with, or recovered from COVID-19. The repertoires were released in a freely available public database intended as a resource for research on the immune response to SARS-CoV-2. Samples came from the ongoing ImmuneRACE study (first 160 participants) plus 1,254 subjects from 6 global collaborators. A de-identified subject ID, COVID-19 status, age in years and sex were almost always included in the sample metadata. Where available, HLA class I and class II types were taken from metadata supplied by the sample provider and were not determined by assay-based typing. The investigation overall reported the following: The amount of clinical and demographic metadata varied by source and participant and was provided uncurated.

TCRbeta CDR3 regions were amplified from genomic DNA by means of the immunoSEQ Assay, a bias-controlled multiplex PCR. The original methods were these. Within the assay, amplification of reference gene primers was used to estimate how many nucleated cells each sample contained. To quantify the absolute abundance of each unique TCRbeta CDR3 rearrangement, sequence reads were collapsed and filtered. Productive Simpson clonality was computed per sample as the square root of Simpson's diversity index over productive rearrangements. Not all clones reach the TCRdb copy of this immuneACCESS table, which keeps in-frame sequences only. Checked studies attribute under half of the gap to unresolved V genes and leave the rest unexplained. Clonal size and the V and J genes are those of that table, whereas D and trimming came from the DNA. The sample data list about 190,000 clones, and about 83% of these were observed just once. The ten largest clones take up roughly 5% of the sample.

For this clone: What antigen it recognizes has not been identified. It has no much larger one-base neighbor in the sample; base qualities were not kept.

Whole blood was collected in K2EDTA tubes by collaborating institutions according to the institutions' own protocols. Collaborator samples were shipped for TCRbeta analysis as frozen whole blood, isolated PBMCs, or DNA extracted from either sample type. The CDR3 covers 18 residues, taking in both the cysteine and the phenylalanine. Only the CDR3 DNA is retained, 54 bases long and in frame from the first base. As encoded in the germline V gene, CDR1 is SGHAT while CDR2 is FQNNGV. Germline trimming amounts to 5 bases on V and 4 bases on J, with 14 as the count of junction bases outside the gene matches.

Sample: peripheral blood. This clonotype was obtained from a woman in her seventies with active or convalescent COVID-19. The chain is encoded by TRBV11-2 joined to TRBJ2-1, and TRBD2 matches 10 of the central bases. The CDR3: CASSGHGRTSGAYNEQFF. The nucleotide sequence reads TGTGCCAGCAGCGGCCACGGTAGGACTAGCGGAGCTTACAATGAGCAGTTCTTC.